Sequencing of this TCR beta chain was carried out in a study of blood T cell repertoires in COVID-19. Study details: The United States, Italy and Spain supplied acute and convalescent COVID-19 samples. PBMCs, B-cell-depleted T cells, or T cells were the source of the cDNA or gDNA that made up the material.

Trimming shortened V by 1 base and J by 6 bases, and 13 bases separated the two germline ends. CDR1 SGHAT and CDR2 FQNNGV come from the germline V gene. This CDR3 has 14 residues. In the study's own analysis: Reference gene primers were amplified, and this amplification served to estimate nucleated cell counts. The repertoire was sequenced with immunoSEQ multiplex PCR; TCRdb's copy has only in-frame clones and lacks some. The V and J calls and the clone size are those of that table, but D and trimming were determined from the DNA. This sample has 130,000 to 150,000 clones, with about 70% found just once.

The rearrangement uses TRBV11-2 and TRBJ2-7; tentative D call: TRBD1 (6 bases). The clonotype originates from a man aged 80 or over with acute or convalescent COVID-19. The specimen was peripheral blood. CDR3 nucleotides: TGTGCCAGCAGCTTAGGAACAACAGGGCTCGAGCAGTACTTC. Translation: CASSLGTTGLEQYF.